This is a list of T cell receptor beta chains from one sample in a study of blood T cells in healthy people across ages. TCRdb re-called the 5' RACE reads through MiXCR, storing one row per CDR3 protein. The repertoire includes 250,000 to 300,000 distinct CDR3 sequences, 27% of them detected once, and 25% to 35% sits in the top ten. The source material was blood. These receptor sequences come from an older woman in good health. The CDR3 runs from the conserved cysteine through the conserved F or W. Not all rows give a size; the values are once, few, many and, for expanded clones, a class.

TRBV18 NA CASSPRQGVEQYF
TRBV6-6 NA CASTGTGQQETQYF
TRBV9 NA CASSKTGKGSYEQYF
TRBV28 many CASSWALSEKLFF
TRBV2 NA CASRKTGEMNTEAFF
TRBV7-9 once CASSPPSKETQYF
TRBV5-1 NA CASSLAGTSGSVETQYF
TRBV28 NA CATGLASSYNEQFF
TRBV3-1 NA CASSQAVNTQYF
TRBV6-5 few CASRATGGWYAEAFF
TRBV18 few CASSPSGNAEAFF
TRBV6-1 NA CASTPIAGENGYTF
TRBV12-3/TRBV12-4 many CASRGGEALNSPLHF
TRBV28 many CASSRETLNYGYTF
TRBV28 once CASSPRPARGGNTIYF
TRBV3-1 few CASSQGTQATHEQFF
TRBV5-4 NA CASSLLPNEQFF
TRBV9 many CASSGTGNGYTF
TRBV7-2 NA CASRPRRDSDTQYF
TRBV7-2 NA CASSLLAGDYNKQFF
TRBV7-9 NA CASSSTLAGGNEQFF
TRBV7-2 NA CASSLRLAGGELEQFF
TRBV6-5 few CASSYDRVASPLHF
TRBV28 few CASSSWNTIYF
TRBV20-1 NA CSASRTGGRRGYTF
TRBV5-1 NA CASSFLGTPQGQEQFF
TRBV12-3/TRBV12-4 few CASSRAGAPPTGELFF
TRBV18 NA CASSRSGGSNEKLFF
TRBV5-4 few CASSDEEAQETQYF
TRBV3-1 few CASSHQTHQASSGDNEQFF
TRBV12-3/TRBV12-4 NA CASRPNRASTDTQYF
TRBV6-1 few CASRTGSSYNEQFF
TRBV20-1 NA CSARVAGLAGTGELFF
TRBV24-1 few CATSGGASHYNEQFF
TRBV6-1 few CASRGANFYEQYF
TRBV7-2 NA CASAEFSGRDYEQYF
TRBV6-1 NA CASSEALGTSGRYNEQFF
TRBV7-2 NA CASSLSRTSGRGEQFF
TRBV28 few CASTSRAGNYGYTF
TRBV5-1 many CASGVGRGGTEAFF
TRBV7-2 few CASSGGLATFGLETQYF
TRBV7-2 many CASSLEAPSINEQFF
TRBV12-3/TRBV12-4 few CASSITKLAGSYNEQFF
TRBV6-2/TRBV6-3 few CASRPAGEKTQYF
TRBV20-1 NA CSADSGTGAGNTIYF